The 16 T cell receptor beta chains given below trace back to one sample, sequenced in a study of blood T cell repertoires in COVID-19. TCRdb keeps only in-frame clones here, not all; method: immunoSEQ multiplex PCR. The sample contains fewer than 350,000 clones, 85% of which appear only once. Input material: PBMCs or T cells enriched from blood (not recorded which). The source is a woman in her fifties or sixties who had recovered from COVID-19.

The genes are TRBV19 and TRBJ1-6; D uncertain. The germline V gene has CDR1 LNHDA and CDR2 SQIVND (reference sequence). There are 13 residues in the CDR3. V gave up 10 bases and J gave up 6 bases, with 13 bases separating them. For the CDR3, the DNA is TGTGCCACCTCCCCGGGGTTTAATTCACCCCTCCACTTT. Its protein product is CATSPGFNSPLHF.

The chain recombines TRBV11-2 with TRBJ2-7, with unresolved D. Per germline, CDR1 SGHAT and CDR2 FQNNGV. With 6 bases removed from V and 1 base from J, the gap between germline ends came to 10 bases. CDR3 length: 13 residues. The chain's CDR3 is CASRSESSYEQYF. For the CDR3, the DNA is TGTGCCAGCAGATCGGAGTCGTCCTACGAGCAGTACTTC.

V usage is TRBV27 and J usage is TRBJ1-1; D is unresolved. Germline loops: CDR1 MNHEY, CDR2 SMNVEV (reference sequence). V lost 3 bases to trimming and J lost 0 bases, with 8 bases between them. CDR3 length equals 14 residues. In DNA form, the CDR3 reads TGTGCCAGCAGTTTGCGACACATGAACACTGAAGCTTTCTTT. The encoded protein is CASSLRHMNTEAFF.

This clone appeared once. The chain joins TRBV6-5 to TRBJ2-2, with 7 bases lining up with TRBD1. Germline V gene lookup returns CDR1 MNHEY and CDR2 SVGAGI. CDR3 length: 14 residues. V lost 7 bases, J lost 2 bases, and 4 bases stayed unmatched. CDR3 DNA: TGTGCCAGCACCCGACAGGGTAACACCGGGGAGCTGTTTTTT. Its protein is CASTRQGNTGELFF.

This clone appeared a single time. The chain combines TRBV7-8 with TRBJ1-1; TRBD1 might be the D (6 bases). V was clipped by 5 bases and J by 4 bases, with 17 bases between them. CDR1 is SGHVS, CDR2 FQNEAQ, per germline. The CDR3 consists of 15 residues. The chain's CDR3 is CASSPRDRTFTEAFF. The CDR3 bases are TGTGCCAGCAGCCCTCGCGACAGGACCTTCACTGAAGCTTTCTTT.

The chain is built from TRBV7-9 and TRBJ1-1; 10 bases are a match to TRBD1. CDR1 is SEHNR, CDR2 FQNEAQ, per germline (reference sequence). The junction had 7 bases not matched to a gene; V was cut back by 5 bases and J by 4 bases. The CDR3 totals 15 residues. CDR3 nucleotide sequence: TGTGCCAGCAGCAACGCCGGGACAGGGGCCACTGAAGCTTTCTTT. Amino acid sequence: CASSNAGTGATEAFF.

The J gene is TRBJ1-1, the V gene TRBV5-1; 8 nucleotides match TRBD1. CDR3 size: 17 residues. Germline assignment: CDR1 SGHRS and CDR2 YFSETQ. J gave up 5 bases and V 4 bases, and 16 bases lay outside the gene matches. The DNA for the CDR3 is TGCGCCAGCAGCCCTAGCTTTCGGACAGGGCGGAGGACTGAAGCTTTCTTT. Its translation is CASSPSFRTGRRTEAFF. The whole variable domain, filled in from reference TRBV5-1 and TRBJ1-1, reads KAGVTQTPRYLIKTRGQQVTLSCSPISGHRSVSWYQQTPGQGLQFLFEYFSETQRNKGNFPGRFSGRQFSNSRSEMNVSTLELGDSALYLCASSPSFRTGRRTEAFFGQGTRLTVV.

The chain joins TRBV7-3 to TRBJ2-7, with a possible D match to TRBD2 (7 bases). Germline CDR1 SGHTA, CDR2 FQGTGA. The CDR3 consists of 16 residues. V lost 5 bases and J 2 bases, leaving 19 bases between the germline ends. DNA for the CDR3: TGTGCCAGCAGCCTCGGCGGGGCGGGGGCAGCCTACGAGCAGTACTTC. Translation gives CASSLGGAGAAYEQYF.

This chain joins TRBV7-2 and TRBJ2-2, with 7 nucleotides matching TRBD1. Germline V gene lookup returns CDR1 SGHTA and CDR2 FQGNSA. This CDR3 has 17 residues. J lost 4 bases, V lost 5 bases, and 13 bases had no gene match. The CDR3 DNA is TGTGCCAGCAGCACCCGAAGCCAGGGGGTTGGCACCGGGGAGCTGTTTTTT. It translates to CASSTRSQGVGTGELFF.

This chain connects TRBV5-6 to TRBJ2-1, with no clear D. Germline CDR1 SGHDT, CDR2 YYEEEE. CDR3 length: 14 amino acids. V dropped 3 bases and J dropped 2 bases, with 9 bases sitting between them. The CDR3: CASSSPLTYNEQFF. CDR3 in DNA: TGTGCCAGCAGCTCGCCTCTAACCTACAATGAGCAGTTCTTC.

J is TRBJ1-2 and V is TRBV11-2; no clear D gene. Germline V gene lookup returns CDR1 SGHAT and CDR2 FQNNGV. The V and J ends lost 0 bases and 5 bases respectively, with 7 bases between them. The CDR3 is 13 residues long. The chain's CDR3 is CASSLDRSYGYTF. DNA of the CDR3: TGTGCCAGCAGCTTAGACAGGTCATATGGCTACACCTTC.

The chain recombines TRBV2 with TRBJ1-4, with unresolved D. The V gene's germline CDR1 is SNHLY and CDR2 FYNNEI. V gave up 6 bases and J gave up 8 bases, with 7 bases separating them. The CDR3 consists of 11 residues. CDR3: CASRGEEKLFF. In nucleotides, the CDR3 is TGTGCCAGCAGGGGCGAGGAAAAACTGTTTTTT.

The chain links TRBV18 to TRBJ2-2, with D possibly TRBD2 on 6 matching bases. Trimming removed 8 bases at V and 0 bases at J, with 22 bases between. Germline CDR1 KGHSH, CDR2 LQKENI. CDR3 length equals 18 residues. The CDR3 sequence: CASPPLGGSISNTGELFF. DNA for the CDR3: TGTGCCAGCCCTCCCCTCGGGGGATCCATCTCGAACACCGGGGAGCTGTTTTTT.

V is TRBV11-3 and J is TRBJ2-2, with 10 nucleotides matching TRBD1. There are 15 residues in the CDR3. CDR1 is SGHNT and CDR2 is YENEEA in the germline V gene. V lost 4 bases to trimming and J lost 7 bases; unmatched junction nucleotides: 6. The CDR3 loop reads CASSSRTGGNGELFF. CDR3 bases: TGTGCCAGCAGCTCAAGGACAGGGGGGAACGGGGAGCTGTTTTTT.

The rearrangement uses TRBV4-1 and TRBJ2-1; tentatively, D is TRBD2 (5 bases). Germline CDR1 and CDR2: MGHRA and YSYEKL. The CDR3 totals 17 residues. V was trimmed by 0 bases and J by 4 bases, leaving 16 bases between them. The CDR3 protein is CASSQDEGPAVYNEQFF. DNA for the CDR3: TGCGCCAGCAGCCAAGATGAGGGTCCGGCGGTATACAATGAGCAGTTCTTC.

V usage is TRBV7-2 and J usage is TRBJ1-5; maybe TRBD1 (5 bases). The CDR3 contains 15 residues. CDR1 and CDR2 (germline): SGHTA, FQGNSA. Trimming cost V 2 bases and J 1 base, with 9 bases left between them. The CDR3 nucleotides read TGTGCCAGCAGCTTACTCGGGGGGAGCAATCAGCCCCAGCATTTT. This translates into CASSLLGGSNQPQHF. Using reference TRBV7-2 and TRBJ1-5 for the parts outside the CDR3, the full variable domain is GAGVSQSPSNKVTEKGKDVELRCDPISGHTALYWYRQSLGQGLEFLIYFQGNSAPDKSGLPSDRFSAERTGGSVSTLTIQRTQQEDSAVYLCASSLLGGSNQPQHFGDGTRLSIL.